A single sample gave rise to the 27 T cell receptor beta chains below, sequenced in a study of T cell repertoires in cytomegalovirus infection. One entry per CDR3 protein, called by TCRdb with MiXCR from the reads. The repertoire consists of a few hundred thousand distinct CDR3 sequences, with roughly 15% occurring once and the leading ten covering 8.8%. The specimen sequenced was PBMCs. These receptors were collected from a human donor in good health (CMV status not recorded). Some clones in this sample may be carry-over from other donors' samples.

This clonotype has ten or more counts. V gene TRBV24-1 combines with J gene TRBJ1-5; D remains ambiguous. This CDR3 contains 12 residues. The V and J ends lost 5 bases and 1 base respectively, with 2 bases between them. Germline V gene data show CDR1 as KGHDR and CDR2 as SFDVKD. CDR3 in DNA: TGTGCCACCAGTGCGAGCAATCAGCCCCAGCATTTT. Encoded protein: CATSASNQPQHF.

As for this clonotype: With a much larger clone just one base away, this may be a read error. J is TRBJ2-7 and V is TRBV6-5; no clear D gene. The CDR3 consists of 12 residues. Germline V gene lookup returns CDR1 MNHEY and CDR2 SVGAGI. The V end lost 5 bases, the J end lost 2 bases, and 7 bases lay between the germline ends. The CDR3 here is CASSPPTYEQYF. CDR3 coding DNA: TGTGCCAGCAGTCCCCCCACCTACGAGCAGTACTTC.

In its sample, this clonotype was seen a few times. This chain's CDR3 is CASRASTDTQYF. The CDR3 DNA follows: TGTGCCAGCAGGGCTAGCACAGATACGCAGTATTTT. The chain carries TRBV6-2 or TRBV6-3 and TRBJ2-3; D remains ambiguous. The CDR3 is 12 residues long. V lost 6 bases to trimming and J lost 0 bases, with 4 bases between them. Germline CDR1 MNHEY, CDR2 SVGEGT.

This clonotype was counted only a few times. The DNA of the CDR3 is TGTGCCAGCCACAGGGTGGGAGCTGAAGCTTTCTTT. It yields the protein CASHRVGAEAFF. The rearrangement links TRBV6-2 or TRBV6-3 to TRBJ1-1; D possibly corresponds to TRBD1 (6 bases). V was shortened by 8 bases and J by 6 bases, with 13 bases between the two germline ends. The CDR3 length is 12 residues. Per the germline V gene, CDR1 is MNHEY and CDR2 is SVGEGT.

Note on this clonotype: A clone one base away is much larger, so this may be a read error. The V gene is TRBV15, the J gene TRBJ1-4; D gene ambiguous. This CDR3 is built from 15 residues. The V gene's germline CDR1 is LNHNV and CDR2 YYDKDF (reference sequence). Trimming removed 1 base at V and 7 bases at J, with 13 bases between. CDR3 sequence: CATSRGGGRSEKLFF. CDR3 nucleotide sequence: TGTGCCACCAGCAGAGGGGGTGGCAGAAGTGAAAAACTGTTTTTT.

In this sample, this clonotype turned up many times. The chain carries TRBV7-9 and TRBJ1-2, with D unclear. This CDR3 is 13 amino acids long. The V end lost 5 bases, the J end lost 4 bases, and 11 bases lay between the germline ends. Germline CDR1 and CDR2: SEHNR and FQNEAQ (reference sequence). Here the CDR3 DNA reads TGTGCCAGCAGCCACCCCACCGGCTATGGCTACACCTTC. Its protein is CASSHPTGYGYTF. Filled out from reference TRBV7-9 and TRBJ1-2, the complete variable domain reads DTGVSQNPRHKITKRGQNVTFRCDPISEHNRLYWYRQTLGQGPEFLTYFQNEAQLEKSRLLSDRFSAERPKGSFSTLEIQRTEQGDSAMYLCASSHPTGYGYTFGSGTRLTVV.

This clonotype has ten or more counts. The gene calls are TRBV4-2 and TRBJ2-7; D could derive from TRBD1 or TRBD2 (5 bases each). This CDR3 has 15 residues. CDR1 LGHNA and CDR2 YNFKEQ come from the germline V gene. V gave up 4 bases and J gave up 0 bases, with 13 bases separating them. The CDR3 is CASSPTSGSSYEQYF. The CDR3 DNA is TGTGCCAGCAGCCCCACTTCAGGGAGCTCCTACGAGCAGTACTTC.

Comment on this clonotype: One end of the junction fails to match germline, which may point to a read error. CDR3 nucleotides: TGTGACAGCAGAAGCCGGGACCTAAACACCGGGGAGCTGTTTTTT. It yields the protein CDSRSRDLNTGELFF. This chain uses TRBV2 with TRBJ2-2; TRBD1 or TRBD2 may be the D gene (5 bases each). From germline, CDR1 is SNHLY and CDR2 FYNNEI. The CDR3 covers 15 residues.

The chain couples TRBV3-1 to TRBJ1-6; 10 bases are a match to TRBD1. V shed 6 bases, J shed 0 bases, and the junction held 8 bases outside the gene matches. The CDR3 runs to 18 residues. Germline V CDR1 and CDR2: LGHDT, YNNKEL (reference sequence). CDR3 amino acids: CASSIRTGGNSYNSPLHF. CDR3 DNA: TGTGCCAGCAGTATTAGGACAGGGGGAAACTCCTATAATTCACCCCTCCACTTT.

The CDR3 region has the DNA TGTGCCAGCAGACCGGGGACAGAGGAAGCCTTGAACACTGAAGCTTTCTTT. It codes for CASRPGTEEALNTEAFF. The chain has TRBV5-4 and TRBJ1-1, with TRBD1 matching over 7 bases. CDR3 length: 17 residues. V lost 5 bases, J lost 0 bases, and 13 bases stayed unmatched. Looked up from germline, CDR1 is SGHNT and CDR2 is YYREEE (reference sequence).

This clonotype was seen many times. The chain has TRBV7-9 and TRBJ1-6; a possible D gene is TRBD1 (5 bases). V was clipped by 4 bases and J by 8 bases, with 9 bases between them. Germline V lookup: CDR1 SEHNR, CDR2 FQNEAQ (reference sequence). There are 13 residues in the CDR3. This CDR3 is CASSSGGDSPLHF. CDR3 DNA: TGTGCCAGCAGCTCGGGGGGTGATTCACCCCTCCACTTT. The full variable domain, rest sourced from reference TRBV7-9 and TRBJ1-6, is DTGVSQNPRHKITKRGQNVTFRCDPISEHNRLYWYRQTLGQGPEFLTYFQNEAQLEKSRLLSDRFSAERPKGSFSTLEIQRTEQGDSAMYLCASSSGGDSPLHFGNGTRLTVT.

CDR3 nucleotides: TGTGCCACCAGCAGGTTCGGGGGCTTGACCGGGGAGCTGTTTTTT. It specifies CATSRFGGLTGELFF. V and J are TRBV15 and TRBJ2-2, with D perhaps being TRBD1 or TRBD2 (6 bases each). The ends were cut back, 3 bases at V and 5 bases at J, with 13 bases in the middle. CDR3 length equals 15 residues. Per germline, CDR1 LNHNV and CDR2 YYDKDF (reference sequence).

In its sample, this clonotype was seen a few times. The chain uses TRBV6-6 and TRBJ1-1, with a tentative D call TRBD1 (6 bases). V shed 2 bases and J shed 4 bases, with 26 bases lying between them. The length of the CDR3 is 19 residues. Germline V gene lookup returns CDR1 MNHNY and CDR2 SVGAGI (reference sequence). The DNA for the CDR3 is TGTGCCAGCAGTTACCCTAATTTCAGAAGGAGGGGGGCGCGCACTGAAGCTTTCTTT. As protein: CASSYPNFRRRGARTEAFF.

The chain carries TRBV29-1 and TRBJ1-2; TRBD1 matches 8 bases. The CDR3 length is 13 residues. With 8 bases clipped from V and 7 bases from J, the junction kept 12 bases outside the gene matches. Germline loops: CDR1 SQVTM, CDR2 ANQGSEA. As DNA, the CDR3 is TGCAGCATACGACAGGGGAGTTTTGGTGGCTACACCTTC. Translating gives CSIRQGSFGGYTF.

The DNA for the CDR3 is TGTGCCAGCAGCAGGGGGCTGGGATCTGAAGCTTTCTTT. Protein product: CASSRGLGSEAFF. The chain carries TRBV12-3 or TRBV12-4 and TRBJ1-1, with 8 bases identical to TRBD1. The CDR3 is 13 amino acids. V was pared by 6 bases and J by 6 bases, with 6 bases of the junction left unmatched.

The gene calls are TRBV2 and TRBJ1-2; 8 bases match TRBD1. The J segment lost 4 bases and the V segment lost 5 bases, leaving 6 bases of the junction unmatched. In germline, CDR1 is SNHLY, CDR2 FYNNEI. The CDR3 contains 14 residues. The CDR3 loop is CASSFGQGLYGYTF. The DNA for the CDR3 is TGTGCCAGCAGTTTCGGACAGGGCCTCTATGGCTACACCTTC. The entire variable domain, with the rest obtained from reference TRBV2 and TRBJ1-2, is as follows: EPEVTQTPSHQVTQMGQEVILRCVPISNHLYFYWYRQILGQKVEFLVSFYNNEISEKSEIFDDQFSVERPDGSNFTLKIRSTKLEDSAMYFCASSFGQGLYGYTFGSGTRLTVV.

This clonotype was observed at least ten times. The chain uses TRBV7-2 and TRBJ2-5, with 11 bases aligning to TRBD1. This CDR3 contains 19 residues. Germline V lookup: CDR1 SGHTA, CDR2 FQGNSA. After removal of 5 bases from V and 2 bases from J, the junction contained 16 bases not matched to a gene. The CDR3 protein is CASSRGGTGGSGFQETQYF. The CDR3 DNA sequence: TGTGCCAGCAGCCGGGGGGGGACAGGGGGATCGGGTTTTCAAGAGACCCAGTACTTC.

This clonotype was detected only a few times. The chain recombines TRBV19 with TRBJ2-7; 7 nucleotides match TRBD1. The CDR3 has 14 amino acids. Per the germline V gene, CDR1 is LNHDA and CDR2 is SQIVND (reference sequence). Unmatched junction bases numbered 8, after V lost 7 bases and J lost 2 bases. CDR3 loop: CASTQQGRPYEQYF. CDR3 in DNA: TGTGCCAGTACCCAACAGGGGAGACCCTACGAGCAGTACTTC.

This chain joins TRBV2 and TRBJ2-1, with D perhaps assigned TRBD1 or TRBD2 (6 bases each). The CDR3 length is 14 residues. The V end lost 7 bases, the J end lost 6 bases, and 16 bases lay between the germline ends. Germline loops: CDR1 SNHLY, CDR2 FYNNEI. The CDR3 nucleotides read TGTGCCAGCACTCCACCCCGGGGGCCCAATGAGCAGTTCTTC. Its translation: CASTPPRGPNEQFF.

This clonotype was seen many times. V and J are TRBV7-2 and TRBJ2-1; D gene uncertain. The ends were cut back, 6 bases at V and 7 bases at J, with 13 bases in the middle. CDR3 length: 13 residues. Germline V gene sequence: CDR1 SGHTA, CDR2 FQGNSA. The CDR3 sequence: CASSLGRANEQFF. CDR3 DNA sequence: TGTGCCAGCAGTCTTGGTCGAGCAAATGAGCAGTTCTTC.

The J gene is TRBJ2-7, the V gene TRBV12-3 or TRBV12-4, with 8 bases that match TRBD2. V dropped 4 bases and J dropped 4; count of bases not matched to a gene: 12. CDR3 length equals 16 residues. The CDR3 loop is CASSSIAGSRWYEQYF. The CDR3 coding sequence is TGTGCCAGCAGTTCCATAGCGGGAAGTCGTTGGTACGAGCAGTACTTC.

This clonotype was recorded at least ten times. This chain joins TRBV5-6 and TRBJ1-1; TRBD1 might be the D (6 bases). V lost 0 bases, J lost 1 base, and 7 bases lay in between. Germline CDR1 and CDR2: SGHDT and YYEEEE. The CDR3 is 14 residues long. This chain's CDR3 is CASSLGDKNTEAFF. For the CDR3, the DNA is TGTGCCAGCAGCTTGGGGGACAAGAACACTGAAGCTTTCTTT.

This clonotype appeared many times. This sequence joins TRBV6-1 and TRBJ2-7; D gene ambiguous. The CDR3 covers 15 residues. V was clipped by 2 bases and J by 0 bases, with 11 bases between them. The germline V gene encodes CDR1 MNHNS and CDR2 SASEGT. CDR3 DNA: TGTGCCAGCAGTGAACCGGGCAGTAGCTCCTACGAGCAGTACTTC. Protein: CASSEPGSSSYEQYF.

This clonotype has at least ten counts. Written as DNA, the CDR3 is TGTGCCAGCAGTTACTCGTTCTCTACCTACGAGCAGTACTTC. Protein product: CASSYSFSTYEQYF. The chain has TRBV6-2 or TRBV6-3 and TRBJ2-7, with no clear D. CDR1 MNHEY and CDR2 SVGEGT come from the germline V gene. V lost 0 bases and J 2 bases, leaving 8 bases between the germline ends. The CDR3 spans 14 residues.

The chain combines TRBV7-9 with TRBJ2-3; TRBD2 aligns across 9 bases. This CDR3 contains 14 residues. V lost 3 bases to trimming and J lost 5 bases; unmatched junction nucleotides: 3. Per the germline V gene, CDR1 is SEHNR and CDR2 is FQNEAQ (reference sequence). The CDR3 DNA follows: TGTGCCAGCAGCTTTATAGCGGGAGTAGATACGCAGTATTTT. Its translation: CASSFIAGVDTQYF.

This sequence joins TRBV12-5 and TRBJ1-1; D might be TRBD1 (5 bases). Trimming removed 5 bases at V and 0 bases at J, with 10 bases between. This CDR3 is built from 14 residues. Germline CDR1 LGHNT, CDR2 FRNRAP. CDR3 bases: TGTGCTAGTGGTCCGAGGGGCTTGAACACTGAAGCTTTCTTT. Its translation is CASGPRGLNTEAFF. The full variable domain, its missing parts supplied by reference TRBV12-5 and TRBJ1-1, is DARVTQTPRHKVTEMGQEVTMRCQPILGHNTVFWYRQTMMQGLELLAYFRNRAPLDDSGMPKDRFSAEMPDATLATLKIQPSEPRDSAVYFCASGPRGLNTEAFFGQGTRLTVV.

This clonotype was counted only a few times. The genes are TRBV29-1 and TRBJ2-5; no clear D. This CDR3 is 11 amino acids long. V was clipped by 4 bases and J by 4 bases, with 7 bases between them. Germline CDR1 and CDR2: SQVTM and ANQGSEA. The CDR3 sequence: CSVVGSETQYF. The CDR3 DNA is TGCAGCGTTGTGGGTTCAGAGACCCAGTACTTC.